These 17 T cell receptor beta chains originate from one sample sequenced in a study of response to subunit inactivated influenza vaccine. TCRdb reanalysed the RT-PCR reads using MiXCR and keeps one entry per CDR3 protein. The sample records more than 450,000 distinct CDR3 sequences, about 10% being singletons. Sample: PBMCs from blood, taken on the day of vaccination. Source of these receptors: a man aged 50 to 60 who received an inactivated influenza vaccine.

A few counts support this clonotype. The chain has TRBV20-1 and TRBJ2-6; 7 nucleotides agree with TRBD1. This CDR3 has 14 residues. CDR1 and CDR2 from the germline V gene are DFQATT and SNEGSKA (reference sequence). The junction had 5 bases not matched to a gene; V was cut back by 6 bases and J by 3 bases. The chain's CDR3 is CSARQGFGANVLTF. CDR3 nucleotide sequence: TGCAGTGCCAGACAGGGATTTGGGGCCAACGTCCTGACTTTC.

There are a few counts of this clonotype. This chain links TRBV28 with TRBJ1-5; D is ambiguous. The CDR3 is 14 amino acids. From germline, CDR1 is MDHEN and CDR2 SYDVKM. The V gene lost 3 bases and the J gene lost 4 bases, with 10 bases spanning the gap. The DNA of the CDR3 is TGTGCCAGCAGTTTCCGGGCCGCAAATCAGCCCCAGCATTTT. This sequence encodes CASSFRAANQPQHF.

This clonotype was seen a handful of times. The chain links TRBV20-1 to TRBJ1-1; a possible D gene is TRBD1 (5 bases). Germline CDR1 and CDR2: DFQATT and SNEGSKA (reference sequence). Trimming cost V 4 bases and J 2 bases, with 11 bases left between them. CDR3 length: 13 amino acids. The CDR3 loop reads CSATRDRNTEAFF. Here the CDR3 DNA reads TGCAGTGCTACCCGGGACCGAAACACTGAAGCTTTCTTT.

V is TRBV29-1 and J is TRBJ2-3; TRBD2 aligns across 7 bases. The J segment lost 0 bases and the V segment lost 3 bases, leaving 15 bases of the junction unmatched. The CDR3 is made up of 18 amino acids. Germline V CDR1 and CDR2: SQVTM, ANQGSEA. The CDR3 sequence is CSVERAGTDWTSTDTQYF. The DNA for the CDR3 is TGCAGCGTTGAGAGAGCGGGAACGGATTGGACTAGCACAGATACGCAGTATTTT.

The V call is TRBV10-1, the J call TRBJ2-3; D possibly corresponds to TRBD1 (6 bases). V was clipped by 5 bases and J by 0 bases, with 15 bases between them. The V gene's germline CDR1 is WNHNN and CDR2 SYGVQD (reference sequence). This CDR3 has 16 residues. The CDR3 sequence: CASSPWTAASTDTQYF. The CDR3 DNA is TGCGCCAGCAGTCCATGGACAGCCGCTAGCACAGATACGCAGTATTTT.

In this sample, this clonotype turned up many times. This chain uses TRBV5-8 with TRBJ2-1, with D possibly being TRBD1 or TRBD2 (5 bases each). CDR1 SGHTS and CDR2 YDEGEE come from the germline V gene. The CDR3 totals 14 residues. The V end was cut by 6 bases, the J end by 8 bases, with 18 bases between. Here the CDR3 reads CASTLRAGRDEQFF. DNA of the CDR3: TGTGCCAGCACCCTCCGGGCAGGGCGGGATGAGCAGTTCTTC.

This clonotype turned up a few times. The V and J genes are TRBV20-1 and TRBJ2-4; 15 nucleotides align to TRBD2. Germline V lookup: CDR1 DFQATT, CDR2 SNEGSKA (reference sequence). The length of the CDR3 is 16 residues. The V gene end was trimmed by 5 bases and the J gene end by 7 bases; junction bases not matched to a gene: 9. CDR3 coding DNA: TGCAGTGCTGTATGGACTAGCGGGGGGGTGGGGAACATTCAGTACTTC. It translates to CSAVWTSGGVGNIQYF.

This clonotype turned up a few times. A junction boundary mismatches the germline segment, possibly from a read error. The V and J genes are TRBV27 and TRBJ2-5; D is unresolved. Germline-derived CDR1 and CDR2 are MNHEY and SMNVEV (reference sequence). The length of the CDR3 is 12 residues. CDR3 region: CASGFSRETQYF. The DNA of the CDR3 is TGTGCCAGCGGTTTTTCCAGGGAGACCCAGTACTTC.

The chain uses TRBV7-9 and TRBJ2-1; the D gene is possibly TRBD2 (6 bases). Trimming removed 5 bases at V and 10 bases at J, with 18 bases between. The CDR3 has 14 residues. CDR1 is SEHNR, CDR2 FQNEAQ, per germline (reference sequence). CDR3 DNA: TGTGCCAGCAGCCCAGTGGCTAGCGATGGCGAGCAGTTCTTC. Its translation: CASSPVASDGEQFF.

This clonotype was counted at least ten times. The chain recombines TRBV5-8 with TRBJ2-7, with 7 bases that match TRBD2. With V trimmed by 1 base and J by 1 base, 5 bases remained unmatched. From germline, CDR1 is SGHTS and CDR2 YDEGEE. This CDR3 has 15 residues. DNA for the CDR3: TGTGCCAGCAGCTTGAGCGGGGATATATCCTACGAGCAGTACTTC. Protein sequence: CASSLSGDISYEQYF.

This clonotype was detected only once. The V and J genes are TRBV7-6 and TRBJ2-7; possibly TRBD1 for D (5 bases). This CDR3 comprises 14 residues. CDR1 and CDR2 from the germline V gene are SGHVS and FNYEAQ. Trimming cost V 1 base and J 4 bases, with 11 bases left between them. This chain's CDR3 is CASSLGQKVYEQYF. In DNA form, the CDR3 reads TGTGCCAGCAGCTTAGGACAGAAGGTTTACGAGCAGTACTTC.

This clonotype was counted a few times. The chain combines TRBV7-2 with TRBJ2-7, with 10 bases matching TRBD2. Germline CDR1 is SGHTA and CDR2 is FQGNSA. The CDR3 length is 14 residues. Trimming took 6 bases from V and 2 from J; bases not matched to a gene: 4. CDR3 sequence reads: CASSGAGGTYEQYF. The CDR3 coding sequence is TGTGCCAGCAGTGGAGCGGGAGGGACCTACGAGCAGTACTTC.

This clonotype appeared many times. The genes are TRBV12-3 or TRBV12-4 and TRBJ2-1; 9 nucleotides line up with TRBD1. Trimming took 6 bases from V and 9 from J; bases not matched to a gene: 9. The CDR3 is 14 amino acids. CDR3 in DNA: TGTGCCAGCAGGCTCGGGACAGGGTGGGCTGAGCAGTTCTTC. It encodes CASRLGTGWAEQFF.

This clonotype was counted at least ten times. The rearrangement uses TRBV9 and TRBJ2-7; TRBD1 matches at 10 bases. J gave up 4 bases and V 3 bases, and 10 bases lay outside the gene matches. This CDR3 comprises 16 residues. The germline gives CDR1 SGDLS, CDR2 YYNGEE. DNA of the CDR3: TGTGCCAGCAGCGCCGGGGGGACAGGGGCAATATACGAGCAGTACTTC. Protein sequence: CASSAGGTGAIYEQYF.

This clonotype was counted at least ten times. This chain links TRBV6-2 or TRBV6-3 with TRBJ1-1; 8 bases are shared with TRBD1. Germline V gene data show CDR1 as MNHEY and CDR2 as SVGEGT. The trim removed 6 bases at V and 9 bases at J, leaving 12 bases unmatched. This CDR3 spans 14 amino acids. DNA for the CDR3: TGTGCCAGCAGAGCAGGGGGCGCGGTCCTCAAAGCTTTCTTT. Amino acids: CASRAGGAVLKAFF.

The table lists this clonotype with a few counts. The CDR3 nucleotides are TGTGCCAGCAGTGCCCGGGACAGGGTATTGGATACGCAGTATTTT. Its protein product is CASSARDRVLDTQYF. The V gene is TRBV12-3 or TRBV12-4, the J gene TRBJ2-3, with 9 bases lining up with TRBD1. This CDR3 region has 15 residues. The ends lost 5 bases at V and 6 bases at J; junction bases unmatched: 9.

The sample holds many counts of this clonotype. The genes are TRBV20-1 and TRBJ2-7; D may be TRBD1 (6 bases). Per germline, CDR1 DFQATT and CDR2 SNEGSKA (reference sequence). The CDR3 runs 13 residues. The CDR3 DNA sequence: TGCAGCGTTAAAGGGGACACCTACTACGAGCAGTACTTC. Protein: CSVKGDTYYEQYF.